The clone carrying this T cell receptor beta chain showed up just a few times. The data were obtained in a study of T-cell reconstitution after alpha-beta-depleted transplantation in children. The library targeted TCRbeta and was prepared with unique molecular identifiers. TCRdb called the PCR reads again in MiXCR, with one record for every CDR3 protein. This table has around 600,000 distinct CDR3 sequences, 10% to 13% appearing once. Germline lookup yields CDR1 SGHVS and CDR2 FQNEAQ. This CDR3 comprises 15 residues. The junction had 2 bases not matched to a gene; V was cut back by 2 bases and J by 1 base.

The chain couples TRBV7-8 to TRBJ2-7; TRBD2 agrees at 10 bases. This clonotype was obtained from a human donor who donated a stem cell graft to a child with acute myeloid leukemia. The sample was PBMCs from the stem cell graft donor, taken from the stem cell graft. The CDR3 coding sequence is TGTGCCAGCAGCTTATCGACTAGCGGGTCCTACGAGCAGTACTTC. Its translation: CASSLSTSGSYEQYF.